This TCR beta chain was documented in a study of T cell responses to AZD1222 COVID-19 vaccine. Broader study findings: Vaccine-associated CD4 TCRs spanned spike, dominant at 160-218 and 743-854. A mostly white British donor set with more females was recruited, and clonal diversity was possibly underestimated. Scientists sampled the repertoires only once the peak T cell response had passed.

Germline CDR1 and CDR2: LNHDA and SQIVND (reference sequence). This CDR3 region has 15 residues. The V gene lost 8 bases and the J gene lost 0 bases, with 14 bases spanning the gap. Generated by immunoSEQ multiplex PCR, the TCRdb table keeps only in-frame clones and is missing some. The sample lists 92,000 or so clones, 70% to 90% seen once, with around 6% in the top ten. The sample holds one count of this clone. The antigen is undetermined. V and J are TRBV19 and TRBJ1-3, with D possibly matching TRBD1 (6 bases). Source: peripheral blood, taken 28 days after the second AZD1222 dose. The sequence was obtained from an adult who received the AZD1222 COVID-19 vaccine. Written as DNA, the CDR3 is TGTGCCAGTCCCGGCAGGGGCGGCTCTGGAAACACCATATATTTT. It specifies CASPGRGGSGNTIYF.